This passage covers 25 T cell receptor beta chains from one sample sequenced in a study of blood T cell repertoires in COVID-19. TCRdb keeps only in-frame clones here, not all; method: immunoSEQ multiplex PCR. The sample has 250,000 to 300,000 clones; approximately 90% are singletons. Material: PBMCs or T cells enriched from blood (not recorded which). Receptors originate from a woman aged 40 to 50 with acute COVID-19.

The count of this clone is one. V gene TRBV11-1 combines with J gene TRBJ2-2; D perhaps matches TRBD2 (5 bases). Between the trimmed V and J ends, which lost 3 bases and 5 bases, there was a span of 13 bases. The length of the CDR3 is 15 residues. CDR1 and CDR2 (germline): SGHAT, FQDESV (reference sequence). Here the CDR3 reads CASSLVRTGTGELFF. The CDR3 nucleotides are TGTGCCAGCAGCTTGGTACGGACTGGGACCGGGGAGCTGTTTTTT. The whole variable domain, remainder taken from reference TRBV11-1 and TRBJ2-2, is EAEVAQSPRYKITEKSQAVAFWCDPISGHATLYWYRQILGQGPELLVQFQDESVVDDSQLPKDRFSAERLKGVDSTLKIQPAELGDSAMYLCASSLVRTGTGELFFGEGSRLTVL.

This chain joins TRBV5-5 and TRBJ2-5; 7 nucleotides align to TRBD2. The V segment lost 1 base and the J segment 4 bases; nucleotides outside the gene matches: 7. CDR1 and CDR2 (germline): SGHKS, YYEKEE (reference sequence). The CDR3 totals 15 residues. The CDR3 bases are TGTGCCAGCAGCTTGTCGGCAGGGAGGGCAGAGACCCAGTACTTC. Translating it yields CASSLSAGRAETQYF.

The rearrangement joins TRBV5-1 to TRBJ2-1, with D uncertain. V lost 2 bases and J 5 bases, leaving 5 bases between the germline ends. CDR3 length equals 12 residues. Germline V CDR1 and CDR2: SGHRS, YFSETQ. DNA for the CDR3: TGCGCCAGCAGCTTACAGAACAATGAGCAGTTCTTC. Its protein is CASSLQNNEQFF. The whole variable domain, remainder taken from reference TRBV5-1 and TRBJ2-1, is KAGVTQTPRYLIKTRGQQVTLSCSPISGHRSVSWYQQTPGQGLQFLFEYFSETQRNKGNFPGRFSGRQFSNSRSEMNVSTLELGDSALYLCASSLQNNEQFFGPGTRLTVL.

The chain employs TRBV5-4 and TRBJ1-2; 9 bases agree with TRBD1. The CDR3 contains 16 residues. The V and J ends lost 4 bases and 7 bases, in that order; junction bases with no gene match: 14. Germline CDR1 reads SGHNT; CDR2 reads YYREEE (reference sequence). This CDR3 reads CASSTKKAQGAGGYTF. The CDR3 DNA follows: TGTGCCAGCAGCACCAAGAAAGCACAGGGGGCCGGTGGCTACACCTTC. The variable domain in full, with the rest retrieved from reference TRBV5-4 and TRBJ1-2, is ETGVTQSPTHLIKTRGQQVTLRCSSQSGHNTVSWYQQALGQGPQFIFQYYREEENGRGNFPPRFSGLQFPNYSSELNVNALELDDSALYLCASSTKKAQGAGGYTFGSGTRLTVV.

The chain combines TRBV7-9 with TRBJ2-4; weak D call: TRBD1 (5 bases). Looked up from germline, CDR1 is SEHNR and CDR2 is FQNEAQ (reference sequence). V was trimmed by 5 bases and J by 0 bases, leaving 20 bases between them. CDR3 length equals 18 residues. CDR3 residues: CASSPQTRQPLAKNIQYF. CDR3 nucleotides: TGTGCCAGCAGCCCCCAGACAAGACAGCCCCTAGCCAAAAACATTCAGTACTTC.

J is TRBJ2-7 and V is TRBV28; TRBD1 is a possible D gene (5 bases). Trimming left V 3 bases short and J 4 bases short, with 10 bases between. This CDR3 has 13 residues. Germline V CDR1 and CDR2: MDHEN, SYDVKM. The DNA for the CDR3 is TGTGCCAGCAGTTTTCGGACAAAGTACGAGCAGTACTTC. This gives the protein CASSFRTKYEQYF.

The chain joins TRBV3-1 (or the pseudogene TRBV3-2) to TRBJ1-2; possible D gene TRBD1, 6 bases. This CDR3 spans 17 amino acids. The germline V and J ends were trimmed by 1 base and 1 base, with 16 bases remaining between them. Germline CDR1 reads LGHDT; CDR2 reads YNNKEL (reference sequence). CDR3: CASSQGMGARFNYGYTF. Here the CDR3 DNA reads TGTGCCAGCAGCCAAGGGATGGGGGCGCGCTTTAACTATGGCTACACCTTC.

CDR3 amino acids: CASSSGQGARSEKLFF. In DNA, the CDR3 is TGTGCCAGCAGCAGTGGACAGGGGGCGAGATCAGAAAAACTGTTTTTT. The chain couples TRBV7-9 to TRBJ1-4; TRBD1 agrees at 11 bases. The CDR3 length is 16 residues. Germline V lookup: CDR1 SEHNR, CDR2 FQNEAQ (reference sequence). J was trimmed by 8 bases and V by 5 bases; bases with no gene match: 10.

The chain couples TRBV18 to TRBJ1-1; TRBD1 is a possible D gene (5 bases). V dropped 3 bases and J dropped 0 bases, with 11 bases sitting between them. The CDR3 is 15 amino acids. Germline loops: CDR1 KGHSH, CDR2 LQKENI. The CDR3, as DNA: TGTGCCAGCTCACCGCGGCGGGGGGTGAACACTGAAGCTTTCTTT. It encodes CASSPRRGVNTEAFF. Full variable domain (missing parts from reference TRBV18 and TRBJ1-1): NAGVMQNPRHLVRRRGQEARLRCSPMKGHSHVYWYRQLPEEGLKFMVYLQKENIIDESGMPKERFSAEFPKEGPSILRIQQVVRGDSAAYFCASSPRRGVNTEAFFGQGTRLTVV.

The V gene is TRBV7-3, the J gene TRBJ1-3; 8 bases align to TRBD1. The junction had 7 bases not matched to a gene; V was cut back by 5 bases and J by 4 bases. The CDR3 has 15 amino acids. Germline V lookup: CDR1 SGHTA, CDR2 FQGTGA. CDR3 DNA: TGTGCCAGCAGCAAAACAGGGGGAAGAGGAAACACCATATATTTT. This sequence encodes CASSKTGGRGNTIYF. Using reference TRBV7-3 and TRBJ1-3 for the parts outside the CDR3, the full variable domain is GAGVSQTPSNKVTEKGKYVELRCDPISGHTALYWYRQSLGQGPEFLIYFQGTGAADDSGLPNDRFFAVRPEGSVSTLKIQRTERGDSAVYLCASSKTGGRGNTIYFGEGSWLTVV.

V usage is TRBV2 and J usage is TRBJ1-2; possibly TRBD1 for D (5 bases). V lost 1 base and J 8 bases, leaving 14 bases between the germline ends. This CDR3 spans 14 amino acids. Germline loops: CDR1 SNHLY, CDR2 FYNNEI. The CDR3 region is CASSEDGRGRGYTF. CDR3 DNA: TGTGCCAGCAGTGAAGATGGAAGGGGTAGGGGCTACACCTTC.

V and J are TRBV7-9 and TRBJ1-1; 9 nucleotides align to TRBD1. This CDR3 comprises 14 residues. Trimming cost V 4 bases and J 4 bases; bases outside gene matches: 4. Germline loops: CDR1 SEHNR, CDR2 FQNEAQ (reference sequence). CDR3: CASSSTGGATEAFF. The CDR3 DNA reads as TGTGCCAGCAGCTCGACAGGGGGGGCCACTGAAGCTTTCTTT.

The V gene is TRBV7-9, the J gene TRBJ2-3; 12 positions match TRBD2. V shed 5 bases, J shed 4 bases, and the junction held 4 bases outside the gene matches. Germline V lookup: CDR1 SEHNR, CDR2 FQNEAQ (reference sequence). The CDR3 length is 15 residues. In DNA, the CDR3 is TGTGCCAGCAGCCAACTAGCGGGGGGCTCAGATACGCAGTATTTT. It codes for CASSQLAGGSDTQYF.

The J gene is TRBJ2-3, the V gene TRBV2, with 10 nucleotides matching TRBD1. The V gene's germline CDR1 is SNHLY and CDR2 FYNNEI. Trimming took 5 bases from V and 4 from J; bases not matched to a gene: 12. The CDR3 contains 17 residues. CDR3 in DNA: TGTGCCAGCAGTTCAAAAAAACCGGGACAGGGGTCAGATACGCAGTATTTT. This codes for CASSSKKPGQGSDTQYF.

V gene TRBV5-1 combines with J gene TRBJ2-4, with 9 bases lining up with TRBD2. The CDR3 loop spans 19 amino acids. Germline V gene lookup returns CDR1 SGHRS and CDR2 YFSETQ. J lost 0 bases, V lost 0 bases, and 10 bases had no gene match. CDR3 bases: TGCGCCAGCAGCTTGGTTCCTTTAGCGGGGGCCCTAGCCAAAAACATTCAGTACTTC. As protein: CASSLVPLAGALAKNIQYF.

The chain combines TRBV9 with TRBJ2-1; possibly TRBD2 for D (6 bases). In germline, CDR1 is SGDLS, CDR2 YYNGEE. CDR3 length: 14 amino acids. Trimming removed 2 bases at V and 10 bases at J, with 16 bases between. The CDR3 reads CASSVDQLASEQFF. The CDR3 DNA sequence: TGTGCCAGCAGCGTTGATCAACTAGCAAGCGAGCAGTTCTTC. Full variable domain (remainder filled in from reference TRBV9 and TRBJ2-1): DSGVTQTPKHLITATGQRVTLRCSPRSGDLSVYWYQQSLDQGLQFLIQYYNGEERAKGNILERFSAQQFPDLHSELNLSSLELGDSALYFCASSVDQLASEQFFGPGTRLTVL.

This chain joins TRBV27 and TRBJ2-2; no firm D call. Trimming shortened V by 6 bases and J by 5 bases, and 16 bases separated the two germline ends. CDR1 and CDR2 from the germline V gene are MNHEY and SMNVEV (reference sequence). The CDR3 runs to 15 residues. This CDR3 is CASRTYTPRTGELFF. CDR3 DNA: TGTGCCAGCAGGACATACACCCCGAGAACCGGGGAGCTGTTTTTT.

This clone was observed once. V and J are TRBV5-1 and TRBJ2-1; 11 nucleotides align to TRBD2. CDR1 is SGHRS and CDR2 is YFSETQ in the germline V gene. There are 15 residues in the CDR3. The V gene end was trimmed by 4 bases and the J gene end by 7 bases; junction bases not matched to a gene: 7. The CDR3 region is CASSPRLAGLNEQFF. As DNA, the CDR3 is TGCGCCAGCAGCCCCCGACTAGCGGGACTGAATGAGCAGTTCTTC.

The chain is built from TRBV19 and TRBJ2-2; TRBD1 aligns across 8 bases. Looked up from germline, CDR1 is LNHDA and CDR2 is SQIVND (reference sequence). Unmatched junction bases numbered 8, after V lost 8 bases and J lost 3 bases. CDR3 length equals 15 residues. CDR3 DNA sequence: TGTGCCAGTGGCAGGGGGCAGGTGGACACCGGGGAGCTGTTTTTT. Translating gives CASGRGQVDTGELFF.

This clone has just a few counts. The gene calls are TRBV6-5 and TRBJ2-7; 11 bases line up with TRBD1. V gave up 7 bases and J gave up 6 bases; unmatched junction bases: 8. CDR1 MNHEY and CDR2 SVGAGI come from the germline V gene. This CDR3 spans 14 amino acids. DNA of the CDR3: TGTGCCAGCATTTCTACCGGGACAGGGGGCGAGCAGTACTTC. It is translated as CASISTGTGGEQYF.

This sequence joins TRBV18 and TRBJ2-1; no firm D call. The CDR3 is 12 residues long. From germline, CDR1 is KGHSH and CDR2 LQKENI. Trimming took 1 base from V and 9 from J, leaving 7 bases between them. In nucleotides, the CDR3 is TGTGCCAGCTCACCACTAGGAGCTGAGCAGTTCTTC. Translating it yields CASSPLGAEQFF.

The chain has TRBV19 and TRBJ2-2; a possible D gene is TRBD1 (5 bases). CDR3 length equals 16 residues. Trimming shortened V by 0 bases and J by 0 bases, and 8 bases separated the two germline ends. Germline lookup yields CDR1 LNHDA and CDR2 SQIVND (reference sequence). CDR3 sequence: CASSIERTSNTGELFF. CDR3 DNA sequence: TGTGCCAGTAGTATAGAGCGGACATCGAACACCGGGGAGCTGTTTTTT.

This chain uses TRBV18 with TRBJ1-1; 10 nucleotides line up with TRBD1. The CDR3 covers 14 residues. The junction had 3 bases not matched to a gene; V was cut back by 3 bases and J by 5 bases. Germline CDR1 is KGHSH and CDR2 is LQKENI. This CDR3 is CASSPTGGVTEAFF. DNA of the CDR3: TGTGCCAGCTCACCGACAGGGGGCGTTACTGAAGCTTTCTTT.

J is TRBJ2-7 and V is TRBV10-3; the D is unclear. CDR1 is ENHRY and CDR2 is SYGVKD in the germline V gene. With 10 bases removed from V and 4 bases from J, the gap between germline ends came to 32 bases. The CDR3 totals 18 residues. CDR3 in DNA: TGTGCCACCGCAACTAATTTTGGAGCCGGAGAAAGCGTTTACGAGCAGTACTTC. The encoded protein is CATATNFGAGESVYEQYF.

This rearrangement joins TRBV10-3 to TRBJ2-3, with TRBD1 matching over 9 bases. Germline assignment: CDR1 ENHRY and CDR2 SYGVKD. The CDR3 length is 14 residues. Unmatched junction bases numbered 5, after V lost 6 bases and J lost 4 bases. The DNA for the CDR3 is TGTGCCATCAGAGGGACAGGGTCCGCAGATACGCAGTATTTT. Its translation: CAIRGTGSADTQYF.